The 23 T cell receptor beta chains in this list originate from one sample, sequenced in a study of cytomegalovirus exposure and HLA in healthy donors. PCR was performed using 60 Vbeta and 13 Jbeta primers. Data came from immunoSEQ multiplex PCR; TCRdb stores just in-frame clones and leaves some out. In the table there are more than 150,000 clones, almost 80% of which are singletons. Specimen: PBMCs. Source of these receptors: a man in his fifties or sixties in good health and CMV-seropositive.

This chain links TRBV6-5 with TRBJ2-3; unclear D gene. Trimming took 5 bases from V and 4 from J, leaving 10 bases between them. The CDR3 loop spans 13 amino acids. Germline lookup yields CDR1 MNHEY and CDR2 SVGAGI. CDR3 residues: CASSPLLPDTQYF. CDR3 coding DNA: TGTGCCAGCAGTCCTCTACTCCCAGATACGCAGTATTTT.

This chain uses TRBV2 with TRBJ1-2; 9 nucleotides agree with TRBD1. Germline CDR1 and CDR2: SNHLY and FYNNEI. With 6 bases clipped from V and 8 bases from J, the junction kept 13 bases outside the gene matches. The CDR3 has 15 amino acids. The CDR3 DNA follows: TGTGCCAGCAGGGACAGCTCGGGGACAGGGCCAGGCTACACCTTC. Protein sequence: CASRDSSGTGPGYTF.

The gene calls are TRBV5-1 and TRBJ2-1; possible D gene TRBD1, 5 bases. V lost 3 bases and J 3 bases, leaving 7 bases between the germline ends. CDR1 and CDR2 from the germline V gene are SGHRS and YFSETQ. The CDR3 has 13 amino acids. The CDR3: CASSSDNYNEQFF. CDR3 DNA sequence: TGCGCCAGCAGCTCGGACAACTACAATGAGCAGTTCTTC.

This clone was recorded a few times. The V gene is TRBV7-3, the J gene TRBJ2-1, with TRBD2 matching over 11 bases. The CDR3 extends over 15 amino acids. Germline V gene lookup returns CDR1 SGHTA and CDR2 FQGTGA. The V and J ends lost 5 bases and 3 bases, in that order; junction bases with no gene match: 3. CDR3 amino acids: CASSTLAGDYNEQFF. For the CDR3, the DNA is TGTGCCAGCAGCACACTAGCGGGGGACTACAATGAGCAGTTCTTC. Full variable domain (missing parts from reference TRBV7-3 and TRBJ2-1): GAGVSQTPSNKVTEKGKYVELRCDPISGHTALYWYRQSLGQGPEFLIYFQGTGAADDSGLPNDRFFAVRPEGSVSTLKIQRTERGDSAVYLCASSTLAGDYNEQFFGPGTRLTVL.

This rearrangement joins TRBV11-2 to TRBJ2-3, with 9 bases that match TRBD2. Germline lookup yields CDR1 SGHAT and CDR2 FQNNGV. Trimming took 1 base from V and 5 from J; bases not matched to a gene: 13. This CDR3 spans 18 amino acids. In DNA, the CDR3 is TGTGCCAGCAGCTTAGGGTTAGGGGCGGGGGGGCATCAAGATACGCAGTATTTT. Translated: CASSLGLGAGGHQDTQYF.

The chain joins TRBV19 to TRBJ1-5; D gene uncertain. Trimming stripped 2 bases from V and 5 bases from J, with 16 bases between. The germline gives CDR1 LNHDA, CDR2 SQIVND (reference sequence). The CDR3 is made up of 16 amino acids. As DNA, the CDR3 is TGTGCCAGTAGTATAACCAGGAATGATAGGTATCAGCCCCAGCATTTT. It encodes CASSITRNDRYQPQHF.

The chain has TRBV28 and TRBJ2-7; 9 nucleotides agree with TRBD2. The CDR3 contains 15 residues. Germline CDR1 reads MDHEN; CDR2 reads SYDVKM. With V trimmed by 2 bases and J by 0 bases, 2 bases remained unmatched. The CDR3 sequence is CASSLAGGRSYEQYV. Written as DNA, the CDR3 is TGTGCCAGCAGTTTAGCGGGGGGGCGCTCCTACGAGCAGTACGTC.

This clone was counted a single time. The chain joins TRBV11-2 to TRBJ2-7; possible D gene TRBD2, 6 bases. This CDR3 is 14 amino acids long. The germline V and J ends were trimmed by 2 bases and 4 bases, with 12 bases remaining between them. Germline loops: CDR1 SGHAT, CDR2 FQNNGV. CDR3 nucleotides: TGTGCCAGCAGCTTATATGGGACTGCATACGAGCAGTACTTC. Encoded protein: CASSLYGTAYEQYF.

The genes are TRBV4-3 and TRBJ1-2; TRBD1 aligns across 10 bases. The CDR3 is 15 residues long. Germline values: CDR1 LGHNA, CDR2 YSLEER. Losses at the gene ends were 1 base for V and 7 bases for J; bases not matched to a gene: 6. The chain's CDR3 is CASSQAPGQGLGYTF. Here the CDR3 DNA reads TGCGCCAGCAGCCAAGCGCCGGGACAGGGGCTTGGCTACACCTTC.

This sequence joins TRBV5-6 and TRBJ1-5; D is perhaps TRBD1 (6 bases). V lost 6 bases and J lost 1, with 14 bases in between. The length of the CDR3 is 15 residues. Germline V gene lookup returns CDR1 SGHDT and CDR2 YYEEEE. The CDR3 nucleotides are TGTGCCAGCACCGTGGGGGCGTTAAGCAATCAGCCCCAGCATTTT. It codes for CASTVGALSNQPQHF.

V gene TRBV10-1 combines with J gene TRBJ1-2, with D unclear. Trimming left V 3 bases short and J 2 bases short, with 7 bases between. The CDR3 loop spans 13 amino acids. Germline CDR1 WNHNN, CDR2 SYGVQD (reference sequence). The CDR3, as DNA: TGCGCCAGCAGTGATGCCAGGAACTATGGCTACACCTTC. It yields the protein CASSDARNYGYTF.

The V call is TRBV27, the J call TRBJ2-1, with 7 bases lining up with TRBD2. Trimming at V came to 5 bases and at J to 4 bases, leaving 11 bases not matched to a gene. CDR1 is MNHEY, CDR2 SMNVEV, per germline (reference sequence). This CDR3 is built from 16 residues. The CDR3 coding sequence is TGTGCCAGCAGTCCCGTTGGGGGGGTGATGTACAATGAGCAGTTCTTC. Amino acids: CASSPVGGVMYNEQFF.

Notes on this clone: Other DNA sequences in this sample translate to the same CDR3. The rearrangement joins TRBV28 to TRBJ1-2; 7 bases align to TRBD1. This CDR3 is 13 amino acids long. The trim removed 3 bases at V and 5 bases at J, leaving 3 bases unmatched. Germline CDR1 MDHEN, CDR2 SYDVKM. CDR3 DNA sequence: TGTGCCAGCAGTTTGCCGGGACAGTATGGCTACACCTTC. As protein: CASSLPGQYGYTF.

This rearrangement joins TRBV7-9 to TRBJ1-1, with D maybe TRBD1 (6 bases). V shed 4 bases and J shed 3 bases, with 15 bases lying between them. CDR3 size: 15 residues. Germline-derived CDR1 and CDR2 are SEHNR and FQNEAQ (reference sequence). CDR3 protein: CASSSRGGRYTEAFF. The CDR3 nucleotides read TGTGCCAGCAGCTCGAGGGGGGGCCGGTACACTGAAGCTTTCTTT.

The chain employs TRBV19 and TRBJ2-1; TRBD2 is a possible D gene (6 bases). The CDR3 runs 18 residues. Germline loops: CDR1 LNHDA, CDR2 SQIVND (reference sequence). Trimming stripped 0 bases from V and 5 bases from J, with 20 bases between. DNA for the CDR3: TGTGCCAGTAGTATAGATACCTCTGTTCGGGGGTGGAACAATGAGCAGTTCTTC. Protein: CASSIDTSVRGWNNEQFF. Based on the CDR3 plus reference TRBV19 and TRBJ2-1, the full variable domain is DGGITQSPKYLFRKEGQNVTLSCEQNLNHDAMYWYRQDPGQGLRLIYYSQIVNDFQKGDIAEGYSVSREKKESFPLTVTSAQKNPTAFYLCASSIDTSVRGWNNEQFFGPGTRLTVL.

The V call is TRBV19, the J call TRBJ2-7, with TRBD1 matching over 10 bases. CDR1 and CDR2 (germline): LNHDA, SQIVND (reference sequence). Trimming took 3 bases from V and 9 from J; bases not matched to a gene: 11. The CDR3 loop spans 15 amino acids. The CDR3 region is CASSISGTGVRGQYF. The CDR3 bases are TGTGCCAGTAGTATCTCCGGGACAGGGGTCCGCGGGCAGTACTTC. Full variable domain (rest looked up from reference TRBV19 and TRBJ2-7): DGGITQSPKYLFRKEGQNVTLSCEQNLNHDAMYWYRQDPGQGLRLIYYSQIVNDFQKGDIAEGYSVSREKKESFPLTVTSAQKNPTAFYLCASSISGTGVRGQYFGPGTRLTVT.

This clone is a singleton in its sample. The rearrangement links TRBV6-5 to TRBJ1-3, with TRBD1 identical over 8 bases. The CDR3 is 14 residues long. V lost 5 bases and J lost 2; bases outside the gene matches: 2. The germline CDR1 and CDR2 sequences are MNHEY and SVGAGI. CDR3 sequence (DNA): TGTGCCAGCAGTGAGGACAGGGCTGGAAACACCATATATTTT. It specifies CASSEDRAGNTIYF.

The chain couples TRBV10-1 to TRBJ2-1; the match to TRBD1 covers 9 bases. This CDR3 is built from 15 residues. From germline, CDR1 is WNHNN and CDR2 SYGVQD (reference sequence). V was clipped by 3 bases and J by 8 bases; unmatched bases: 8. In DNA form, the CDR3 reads TGCGCCAGCAGTGACGGACAGGGGTCTCGAGATGAGCAGTTCTTC. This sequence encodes CASSDGQGSRDEQFF.

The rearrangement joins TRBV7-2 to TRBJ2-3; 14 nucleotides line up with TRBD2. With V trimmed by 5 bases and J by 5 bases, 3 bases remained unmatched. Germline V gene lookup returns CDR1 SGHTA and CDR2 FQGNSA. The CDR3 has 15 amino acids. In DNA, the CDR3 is TGTGCCAGCAGCGAGACTAGCGGGGGGGGAGATACGCAGTATTTT. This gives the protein CASSETSGGGDTQYF.

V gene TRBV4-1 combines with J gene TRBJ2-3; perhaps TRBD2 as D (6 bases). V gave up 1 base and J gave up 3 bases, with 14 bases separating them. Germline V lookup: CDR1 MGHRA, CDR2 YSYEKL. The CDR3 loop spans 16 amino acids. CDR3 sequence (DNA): TGCGCCAGCAGCCAAGCACCGGGACTGAATACAGATACGCAGTATTTT. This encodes CASSQAPGLNTDTQYF.

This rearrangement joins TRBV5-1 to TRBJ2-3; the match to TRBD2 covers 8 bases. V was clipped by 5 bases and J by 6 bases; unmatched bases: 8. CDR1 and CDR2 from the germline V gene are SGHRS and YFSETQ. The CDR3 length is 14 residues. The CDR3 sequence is CASRARSGGDTQYF. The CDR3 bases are TGCGCCAGCAGGGCCCGAAGCGGGGGCGATACGCAGTATTTT.

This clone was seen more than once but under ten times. CDR3 sequence reads: CASSLRNRGSVGNTIYF. CDR3 coding DNA: TGTGCCAGCAGTTTGCGAAACAGGGGATCGGTGGGAAACACCATATATTTT. J is TRBJ1-3 and V is TRBV28, with 7 bases lining up with TRBD1. There are 17 residues in the CDR3. CDR1 MDHEN and CDR2 SYDVKM come from the germline V gene. Unmatched junction bases numbered 12, after V lost 3 bases and J lost 4 bases.

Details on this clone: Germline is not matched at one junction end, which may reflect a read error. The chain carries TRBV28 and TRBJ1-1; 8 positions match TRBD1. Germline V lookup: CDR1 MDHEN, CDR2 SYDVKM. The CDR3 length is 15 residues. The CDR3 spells CAGRETGTGNTEAFF. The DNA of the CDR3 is TGTGCCGGCAGGGAAACCGGGACAGGGAACACTGAAGCTTTCTTT. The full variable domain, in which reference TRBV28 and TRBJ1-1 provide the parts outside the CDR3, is DVKVTQSSRYLVKRTGEKVFLECVQDMDHENMFWYRQDPGLGLRLIYFSYDVKMKEKGDIPEGYSVSREKKERFSLILESASTNQTSMYLCAGRETGTGNTEAFFGQGTRLTVV.